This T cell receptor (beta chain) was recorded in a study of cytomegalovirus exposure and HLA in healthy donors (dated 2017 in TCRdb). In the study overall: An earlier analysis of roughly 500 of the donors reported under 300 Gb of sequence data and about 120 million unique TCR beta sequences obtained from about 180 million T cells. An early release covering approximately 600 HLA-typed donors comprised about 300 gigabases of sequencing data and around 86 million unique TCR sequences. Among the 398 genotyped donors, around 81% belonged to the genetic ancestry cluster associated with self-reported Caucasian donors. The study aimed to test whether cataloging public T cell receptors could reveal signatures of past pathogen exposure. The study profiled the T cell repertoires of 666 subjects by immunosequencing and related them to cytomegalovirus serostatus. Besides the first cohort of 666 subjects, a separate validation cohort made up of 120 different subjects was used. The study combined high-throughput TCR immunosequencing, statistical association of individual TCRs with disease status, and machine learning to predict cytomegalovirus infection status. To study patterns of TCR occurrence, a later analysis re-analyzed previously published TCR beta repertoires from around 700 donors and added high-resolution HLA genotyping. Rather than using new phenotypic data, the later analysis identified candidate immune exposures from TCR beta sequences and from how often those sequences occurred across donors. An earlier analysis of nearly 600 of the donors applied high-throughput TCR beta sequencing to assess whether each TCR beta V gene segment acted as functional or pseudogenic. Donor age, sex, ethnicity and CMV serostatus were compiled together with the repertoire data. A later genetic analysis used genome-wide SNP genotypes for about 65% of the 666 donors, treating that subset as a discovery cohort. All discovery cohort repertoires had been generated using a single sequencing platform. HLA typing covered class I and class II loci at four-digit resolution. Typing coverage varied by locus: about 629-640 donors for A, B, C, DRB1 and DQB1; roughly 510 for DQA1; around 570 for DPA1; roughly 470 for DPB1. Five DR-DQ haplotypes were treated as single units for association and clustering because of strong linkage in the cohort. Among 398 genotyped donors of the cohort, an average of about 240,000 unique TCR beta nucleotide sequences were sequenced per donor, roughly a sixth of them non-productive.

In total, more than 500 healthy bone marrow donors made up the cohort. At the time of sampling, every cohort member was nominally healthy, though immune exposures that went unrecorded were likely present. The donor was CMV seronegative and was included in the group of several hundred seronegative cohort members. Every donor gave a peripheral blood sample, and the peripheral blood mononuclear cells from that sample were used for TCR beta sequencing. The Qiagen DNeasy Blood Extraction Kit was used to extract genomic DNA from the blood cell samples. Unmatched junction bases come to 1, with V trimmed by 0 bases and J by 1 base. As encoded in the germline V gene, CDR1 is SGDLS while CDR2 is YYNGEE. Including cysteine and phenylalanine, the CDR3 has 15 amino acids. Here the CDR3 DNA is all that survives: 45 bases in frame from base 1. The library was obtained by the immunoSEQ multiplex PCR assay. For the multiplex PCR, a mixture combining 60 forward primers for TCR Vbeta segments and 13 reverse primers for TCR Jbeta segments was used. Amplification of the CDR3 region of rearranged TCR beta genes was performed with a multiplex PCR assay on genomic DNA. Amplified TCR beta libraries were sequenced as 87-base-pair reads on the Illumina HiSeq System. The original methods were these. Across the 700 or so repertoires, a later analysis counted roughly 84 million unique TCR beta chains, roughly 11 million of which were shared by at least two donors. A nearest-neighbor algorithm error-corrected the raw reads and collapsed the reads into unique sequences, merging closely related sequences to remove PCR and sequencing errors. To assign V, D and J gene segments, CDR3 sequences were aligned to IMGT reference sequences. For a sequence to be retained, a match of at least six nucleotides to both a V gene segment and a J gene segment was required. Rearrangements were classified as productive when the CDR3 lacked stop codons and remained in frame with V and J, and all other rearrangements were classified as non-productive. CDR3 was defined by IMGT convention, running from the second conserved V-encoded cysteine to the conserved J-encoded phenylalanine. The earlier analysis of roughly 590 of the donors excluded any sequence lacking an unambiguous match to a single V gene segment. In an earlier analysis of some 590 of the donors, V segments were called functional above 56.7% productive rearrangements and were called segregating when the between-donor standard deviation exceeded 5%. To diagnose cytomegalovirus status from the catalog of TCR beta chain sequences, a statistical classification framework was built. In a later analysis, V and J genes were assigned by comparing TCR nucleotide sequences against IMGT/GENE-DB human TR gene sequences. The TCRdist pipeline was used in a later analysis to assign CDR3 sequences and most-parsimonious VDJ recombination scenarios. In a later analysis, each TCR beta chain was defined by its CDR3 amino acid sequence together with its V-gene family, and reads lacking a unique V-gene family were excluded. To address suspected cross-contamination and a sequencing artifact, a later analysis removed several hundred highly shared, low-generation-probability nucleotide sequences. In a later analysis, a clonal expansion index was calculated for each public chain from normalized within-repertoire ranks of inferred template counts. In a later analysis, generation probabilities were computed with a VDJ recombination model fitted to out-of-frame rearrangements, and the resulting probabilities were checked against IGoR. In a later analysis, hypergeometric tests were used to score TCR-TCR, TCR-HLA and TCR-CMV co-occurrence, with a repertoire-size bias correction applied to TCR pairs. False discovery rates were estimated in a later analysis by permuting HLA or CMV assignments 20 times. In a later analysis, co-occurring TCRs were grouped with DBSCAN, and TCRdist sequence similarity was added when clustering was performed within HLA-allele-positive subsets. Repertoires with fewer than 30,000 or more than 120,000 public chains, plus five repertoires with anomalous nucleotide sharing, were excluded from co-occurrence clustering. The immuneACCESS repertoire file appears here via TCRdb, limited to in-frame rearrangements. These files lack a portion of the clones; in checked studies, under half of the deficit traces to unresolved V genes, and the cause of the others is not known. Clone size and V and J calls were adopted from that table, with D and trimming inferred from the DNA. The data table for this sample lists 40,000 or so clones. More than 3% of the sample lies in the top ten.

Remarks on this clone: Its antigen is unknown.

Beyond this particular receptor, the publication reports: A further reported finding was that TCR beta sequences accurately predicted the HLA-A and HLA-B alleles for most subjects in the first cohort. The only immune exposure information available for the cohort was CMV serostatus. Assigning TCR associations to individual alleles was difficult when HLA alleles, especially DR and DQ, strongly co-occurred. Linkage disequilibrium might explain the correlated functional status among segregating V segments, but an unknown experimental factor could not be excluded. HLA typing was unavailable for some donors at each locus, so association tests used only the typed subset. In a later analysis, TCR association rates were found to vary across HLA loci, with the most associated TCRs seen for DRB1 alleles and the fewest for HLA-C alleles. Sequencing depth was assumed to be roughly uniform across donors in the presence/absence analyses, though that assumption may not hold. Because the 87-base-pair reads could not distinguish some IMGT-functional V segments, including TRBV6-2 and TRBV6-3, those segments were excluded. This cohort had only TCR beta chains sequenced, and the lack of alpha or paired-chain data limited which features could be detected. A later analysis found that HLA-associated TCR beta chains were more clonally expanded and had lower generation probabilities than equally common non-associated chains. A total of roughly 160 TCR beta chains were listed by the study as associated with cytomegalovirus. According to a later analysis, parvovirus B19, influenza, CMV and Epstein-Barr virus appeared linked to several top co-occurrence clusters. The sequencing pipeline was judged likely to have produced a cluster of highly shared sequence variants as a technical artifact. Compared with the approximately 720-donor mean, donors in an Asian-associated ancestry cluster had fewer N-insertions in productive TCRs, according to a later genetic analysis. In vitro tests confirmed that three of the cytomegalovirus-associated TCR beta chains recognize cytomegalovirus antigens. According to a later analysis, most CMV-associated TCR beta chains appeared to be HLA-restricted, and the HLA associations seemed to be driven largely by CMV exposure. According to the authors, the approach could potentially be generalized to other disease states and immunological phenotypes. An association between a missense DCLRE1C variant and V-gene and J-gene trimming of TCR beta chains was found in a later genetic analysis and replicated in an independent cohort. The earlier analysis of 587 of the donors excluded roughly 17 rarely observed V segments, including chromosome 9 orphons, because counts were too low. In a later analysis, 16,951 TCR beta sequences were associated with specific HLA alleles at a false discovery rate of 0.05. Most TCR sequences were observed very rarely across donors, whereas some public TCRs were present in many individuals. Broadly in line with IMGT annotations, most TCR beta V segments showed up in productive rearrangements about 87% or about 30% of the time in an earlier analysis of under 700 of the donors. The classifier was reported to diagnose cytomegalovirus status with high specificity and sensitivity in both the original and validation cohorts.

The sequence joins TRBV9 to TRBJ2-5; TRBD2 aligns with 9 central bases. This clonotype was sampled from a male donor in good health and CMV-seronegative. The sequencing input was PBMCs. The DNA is TGTGCCAGCAGCGTAGGCGGGGGGGCCCAAGAGACCCAGTACTTC. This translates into CASSVGGGAQETQYF.